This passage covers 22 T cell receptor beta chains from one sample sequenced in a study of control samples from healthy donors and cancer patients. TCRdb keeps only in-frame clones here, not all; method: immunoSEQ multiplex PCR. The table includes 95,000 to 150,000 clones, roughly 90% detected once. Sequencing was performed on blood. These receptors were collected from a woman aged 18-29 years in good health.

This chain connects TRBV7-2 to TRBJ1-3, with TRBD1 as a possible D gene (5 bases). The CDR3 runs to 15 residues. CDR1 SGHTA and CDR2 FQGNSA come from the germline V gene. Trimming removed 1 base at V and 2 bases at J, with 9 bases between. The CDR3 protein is CASSLEGQAGNTIYF. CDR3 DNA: TGTGCCAGCAGCTTAGAGGGGCAGGCTGGAAACACCATATATTTT. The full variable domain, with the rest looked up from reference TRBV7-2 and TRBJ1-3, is GAGVSQSPSNKVTEKGKDVELRCDPISGHTALYWYRQSLGQGLEFLIYFQGNSAPDKSGLPSDRFSAERTGGSVSTLTIQRTQQEDSAVYLCASSLEGQAGNTIYFGEGSWLTVV.

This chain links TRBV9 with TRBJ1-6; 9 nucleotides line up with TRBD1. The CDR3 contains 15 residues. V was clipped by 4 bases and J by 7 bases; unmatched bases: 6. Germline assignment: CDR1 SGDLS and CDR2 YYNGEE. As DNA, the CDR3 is TGTGCCAGCAGCCCAGGGACAGGGAAGAATTCACCCCTCCACTTT. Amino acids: CASSPGTGKNSPLHF.

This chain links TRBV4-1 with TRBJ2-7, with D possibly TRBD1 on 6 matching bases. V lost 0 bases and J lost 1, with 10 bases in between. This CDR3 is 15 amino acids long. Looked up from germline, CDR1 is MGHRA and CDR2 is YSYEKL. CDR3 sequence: CASSQDTGWSYEQYF. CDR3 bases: TGCGCCAGCAGCCAAGACACAGGGTGGTCCTACGAGCAGTACTTC.

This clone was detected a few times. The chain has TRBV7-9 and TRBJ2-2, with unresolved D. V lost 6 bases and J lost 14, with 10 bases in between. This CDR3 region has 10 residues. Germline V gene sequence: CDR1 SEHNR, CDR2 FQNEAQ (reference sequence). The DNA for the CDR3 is TGTGCCAGCAGTCAGATGGATCTGTTTTTT. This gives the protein CASSQMDLFF. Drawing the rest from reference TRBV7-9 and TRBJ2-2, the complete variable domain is DTGVSQNPRHKITKRGQNVTFRCDPISEHNRLYWYRQTLGQGPEFLTYFQNEAQLEKSRLLSDRFSAERPKGSFSTLEIQRTEQGDSAMYLCASSQMDLFFGEGSRLTVL.

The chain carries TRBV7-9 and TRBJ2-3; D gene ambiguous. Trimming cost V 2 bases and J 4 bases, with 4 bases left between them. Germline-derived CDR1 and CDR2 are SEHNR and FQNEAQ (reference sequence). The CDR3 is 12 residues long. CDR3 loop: CASSLFADTQYF. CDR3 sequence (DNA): TGTGCCAGCAGCTTATTCGCAGATACGCAGTATTTT.

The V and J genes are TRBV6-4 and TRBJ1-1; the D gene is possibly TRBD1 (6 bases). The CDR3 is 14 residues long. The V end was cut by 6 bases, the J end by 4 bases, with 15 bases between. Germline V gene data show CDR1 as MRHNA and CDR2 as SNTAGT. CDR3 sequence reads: CASSLTGSGTEAFF. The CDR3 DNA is TGTGCCAGCAGCCTAACAGGGTCTGGCACTGAAGCTTTCTTT.

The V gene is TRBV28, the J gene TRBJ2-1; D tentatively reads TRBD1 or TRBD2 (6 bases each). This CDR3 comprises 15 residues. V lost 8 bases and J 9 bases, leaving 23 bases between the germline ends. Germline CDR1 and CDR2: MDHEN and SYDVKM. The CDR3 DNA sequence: TGTGCCAGCGCCAGGGGCGGGGTCGCGGTTGGTGAGCAGTTCTTC. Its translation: CASARGGVAVGEQFF.

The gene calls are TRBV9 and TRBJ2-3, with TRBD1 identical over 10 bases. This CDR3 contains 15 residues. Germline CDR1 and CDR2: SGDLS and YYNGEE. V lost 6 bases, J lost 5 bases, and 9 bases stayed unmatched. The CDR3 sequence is CASTRQGARRDTQYF. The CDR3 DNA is TGTGCCAGCACTAGACAGGGGGCGAGGCGAGATACGCAGTATTTT. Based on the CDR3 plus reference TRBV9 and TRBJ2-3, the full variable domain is DSGVTQTPKHLITATGQRVTLRCSPRSGDLSVYWYQQSLDQGLQFLIQYYNGEERAKGNILERFSAQQFPDLHSELNLSSLELGDSALYFCASTRQGARRDTQYFGPGTRLTVL.

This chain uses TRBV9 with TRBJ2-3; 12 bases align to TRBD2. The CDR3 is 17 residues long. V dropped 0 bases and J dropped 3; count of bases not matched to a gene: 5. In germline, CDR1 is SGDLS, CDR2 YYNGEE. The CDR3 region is CASSVVASGGVTDTQYF. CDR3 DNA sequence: TGTGCCAGCAGCGTAGTCGCTAGCGGGGGGGTAACAGATACGCAGTATTTT.

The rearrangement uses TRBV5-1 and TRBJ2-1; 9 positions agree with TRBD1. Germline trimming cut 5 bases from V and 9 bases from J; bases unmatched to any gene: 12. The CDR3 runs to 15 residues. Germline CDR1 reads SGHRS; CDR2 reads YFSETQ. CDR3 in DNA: TGCGCCAGCAGAACAGGGGGCATCGATACAATTGAGCAGTTCTTC. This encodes CASRTGGIDTIEQFF.

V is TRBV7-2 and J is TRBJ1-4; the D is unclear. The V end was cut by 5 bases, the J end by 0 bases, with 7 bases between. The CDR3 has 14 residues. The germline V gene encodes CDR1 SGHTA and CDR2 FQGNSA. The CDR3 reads CASSPRATNEKLFF. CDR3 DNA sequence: TGTGCCAGCAGCCCCCGCGCAACTAATGAAAAACTGTTTTTT.

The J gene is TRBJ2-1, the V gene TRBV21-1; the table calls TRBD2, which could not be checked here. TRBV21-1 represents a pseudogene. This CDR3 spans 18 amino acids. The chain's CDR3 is CASSKALFGFYTLWRKFF. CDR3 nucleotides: TGTGCCAGCAGCAAAGCGCTTTTCGGCTTTTATACCCTATGGAGGAAGTTCTTC.

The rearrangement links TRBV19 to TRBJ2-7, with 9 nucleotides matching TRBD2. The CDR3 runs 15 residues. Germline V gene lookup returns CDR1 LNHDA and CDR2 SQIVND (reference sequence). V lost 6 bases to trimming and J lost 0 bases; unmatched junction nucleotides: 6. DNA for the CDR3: TGTGCCAGTAGCCCCGGACTAGCGACCTCCTACGAGCAGTACTTC. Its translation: CASSPGLATSYEQYF.

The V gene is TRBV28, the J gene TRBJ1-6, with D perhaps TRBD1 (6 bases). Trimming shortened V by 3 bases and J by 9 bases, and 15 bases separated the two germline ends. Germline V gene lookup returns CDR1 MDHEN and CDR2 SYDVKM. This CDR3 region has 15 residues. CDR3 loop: CASSLGGDIFSPLHF. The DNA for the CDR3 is TGTGCCAGCAGTTTGGGGGGGGACATTTTTTCACCCCTCCACTTT.

In DNA form, the CDR3 reads TGTGCCAGCAGCAACCCGGGACAGGCCGCGGACACTGAAGCTTTCTTT. This sequence encodes CASSNPGQAADTEAFF. V is TRBV7-9 and J is TRBJ1-1; 8 bases are a match to TRBD1. The CDR3 is made up of 16 amino acids. V gave up 5 bases and J gave up 3 bases; unmatched junction bases: 11. The germline gives CDR1 SEHNR, CDR2 FQNEAQ (reference sequence).

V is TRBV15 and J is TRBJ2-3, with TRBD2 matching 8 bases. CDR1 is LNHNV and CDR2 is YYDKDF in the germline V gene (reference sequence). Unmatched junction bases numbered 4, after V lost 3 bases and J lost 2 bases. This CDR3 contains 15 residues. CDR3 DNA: TGTGCCACCAGCAGGCAACTAGCGGTCACAGATACGCAGTATTTT. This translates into CATSRQLAVTDTQYF.

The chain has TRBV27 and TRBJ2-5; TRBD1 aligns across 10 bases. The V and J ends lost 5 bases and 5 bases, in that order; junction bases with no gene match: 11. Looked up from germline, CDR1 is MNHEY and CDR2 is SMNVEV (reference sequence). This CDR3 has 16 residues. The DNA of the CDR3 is TGTGCCAGCAGTCGGGACAGGGGAGGTTTTAAGGAGACCCAGTACTTC. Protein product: CASSRDRGGFKETQYF.

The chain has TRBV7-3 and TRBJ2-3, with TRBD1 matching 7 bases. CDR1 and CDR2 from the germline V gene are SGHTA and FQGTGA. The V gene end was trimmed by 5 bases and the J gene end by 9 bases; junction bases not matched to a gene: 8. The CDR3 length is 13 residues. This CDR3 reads CASSLPDRATQYF. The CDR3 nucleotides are TGTGCCAGCAGCCTCCCCGACAGGGCGACGCAGTATTTT.

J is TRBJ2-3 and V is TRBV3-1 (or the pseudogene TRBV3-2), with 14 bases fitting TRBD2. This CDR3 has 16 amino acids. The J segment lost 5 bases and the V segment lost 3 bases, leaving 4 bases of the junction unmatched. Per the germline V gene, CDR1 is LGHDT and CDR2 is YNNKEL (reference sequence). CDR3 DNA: TGTGCCAGCAGCCAGATAGGGACTAGCGGGAGAGATACGCAGTATTTT. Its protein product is CASSQIGTSGRDTQYF.

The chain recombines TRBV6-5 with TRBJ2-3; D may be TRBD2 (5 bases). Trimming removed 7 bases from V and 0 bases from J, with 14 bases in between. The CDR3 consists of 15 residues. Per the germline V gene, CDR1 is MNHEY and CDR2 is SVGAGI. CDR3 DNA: TGTGCCAGCAAGAGGGTAGGAGGAAGCACAGATACGCAGTATTTT. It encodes CASKRVGGSTDTQYF.

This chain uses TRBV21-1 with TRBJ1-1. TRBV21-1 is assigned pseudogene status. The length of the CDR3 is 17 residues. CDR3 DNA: TGTGCCAGCAGCAAAAGGGTATTGATTACAGCGAACACTGAAGCTTTCTTT. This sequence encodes CASSKRVLITANTEAFF.

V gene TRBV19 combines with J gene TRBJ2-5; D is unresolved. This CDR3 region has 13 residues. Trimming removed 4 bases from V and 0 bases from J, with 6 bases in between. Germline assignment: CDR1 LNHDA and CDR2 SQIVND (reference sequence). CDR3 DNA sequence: TGTGCCAGTAGTAGGTCGTACCAAGAGACCCAGTACTTC. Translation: CASSRSYQETQYF. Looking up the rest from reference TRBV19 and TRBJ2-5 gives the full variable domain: DGGITQSPKYLFRKEGQNVTLSCEQNLNHDAMYWYRQDPGQGLRLIYYSQIVNDFQKGDIAEGYSVSREKKESFPLTVTSAQKNPTAFYLCASSRSYQETQYFGPGTRLLVL.